This T cell receptor (beta chain) was obtained from a study of shared clonotypes between healthy human individuals. Study-wide context: Donors consisted of a couple of women and a few men between 18 and 49. Study-wide findings and caveats: Researchers found naive subsets generally carried larger estimated richness than memory subsets.

Trimming left V 5 bases short and J 8 bases short, with 12 bases between. The CDR3 totals 12 residues. CDR1 and CDR2 from the germline V gene are SGHAT and FQNNGV. Sequencing used immunoSEQ multiplex PCR; TCRdb keeps in-frame clones, though not all of them. The data show 2 million to 3 million clones, with 80% to 95% seen just once and roughly 0.39% held by the top ten. Each of the donors was a healthy adult who was HIV-negative and had not had a recent acute infection or vaccination. As concerns this clone: Its antigen is undetermined.

The chain is built from TRBV11-2 and TRBJ1-2; D perhaps matches TRBD1 (6 bases). The receptor's source is a man aged 18 to 29 in good health. Some clones in this sample may be carry-over from other donors' samples. The sample was naive CD4+ T cells from PBMCs. The subset here: CD45RA+ positively selected. CDR3 region: CASSLMGGGYTF. The CDR3 DNA reads as TGTGCCAGCAGCCTGATGGGGGGCGGCTACACCTTC.